Included here is one TCR beta chain sequence, with context. Primers: 60 Vbeta forward and 13 Jbeta reverse. Generated by immunoSEQ multiplex PCR, the TCRdb table keeps only in-frame clones and is missing some. In the table there are about 62,000 clones, approximately 71% of which are singletons. The source of the sample is a study of cytomegalovirus exposure and HLA in healthy donors. Germline lookup yields CDR1 SGHVS and CDR2 FNYEAQ. This CDR3 has 13 amino acids. Trimming stripped 1 base from V and 7 bases from J, with 10 bases between. The clonotype comes from a man in his 60s in good health and CMV-seropositive. Material for sequencing was PBMCs. The chain combines TRBV7-6 with TRBJ2-5, with TRBD1 as a possible D gene (6 bases). The CDR3 bases are TGTGCCAGCAGCTTAGTACAGGGTGGGACCCAGTACTTC. It encodes CASSLVQGGTQYF. Full variable domain (missing parts from reference TRBV7-6 and TRBJ2-5): GAGVSQSPRYKVTKRGQDVALRCDPISGHVSLYWYRQALGQGPEFLTYFNYEAQQDKSGLPNDRFSAERPEGSISTLTIQRTEQRDSAMYRCASSLVQGGTQYFGPGTRLLVL.